These T cell receptor beta chains were read from a single sample in a study of blood T cells in healthy people across ages. TCRdb passed the 5' RACE reads through MiXCR, listing each CDR3 protein once. The table includes roughly 1,500,000 distinct CDR3 sequences, roughly 30% detected once. The sample taken for sequencing was blood. The receptor set was obtained from a woman younger than 45 in good health. The CDR3 runs from the conserved cysteine through the conserved F or W. The D gene is left open where the match is weak. The size of a clone is reported for some rows only, either as once, few or many, or as a class for expanded clones.

d_call j_call v_call clone_size cdr3_length cdr3_aa cdr3_nt
TRBD2 TRBJ2-1 TRBV5-6 few 17 CASSLALSGRDYNEQFF TGTGCCAGCAGCTTGGCCCTTAGCGGGAGGGACTACAATGAGCAGTTCTTC
- TRBJ2-7 TRBV20-1 - 14 CSAYHNSGTYEQYF TGCAGTGCATACCACAATTCGGGAACCTACGAGCAGTACTTC
- TRBJ2-1 TRBV20-1 - 14 CSVILSSSYNEQFF TGCAGTGTTATTCTTTCTAGCTCCTACAATGAGCAGTTCTTC
- TRBJ2-7 TRBV28 - 13 CASSLTAPVEQYF TGTGCCAGCAGCTTGACTGCACCAGTCGAGCAGTACTTC
TRBD2 TRBJ2-3 TRBV6-4 many 20 CASSDSRLAGGGWRTDTQYF TGTGCCAGCAGTGACTCGAGACTAGCGGGAGGGGGTTGGAGGACAGATACGCAGTATTTT
- TRBJ2-7 TRBV5-1 - 14 CASSLEQGRYEQYF TGCGCCAGCAGCTTGGAGCAGGGGCGGTACGAGCAGTACTTC
TRBD2 TRBJ2-5 TRBV7-9 - 18 CASSLSPGTSHLQETQYF TGTGCCAGCAGCCTCTCCCCAGGGACTAGCCATTTACAAGAGACCCAGTACTTC
TRBD1 TRBJ2-1 TRBV27 few 16 CASSFRPGQGFVEQFF TGTGCCAGCAGTTTCCGTCCGGGACAGGGGTTCGTTGAGCAGTTCTTC
TRBD2 TRBJ2-1 TRBV18 many 15 CASSPSGGASFEQFF TGTGCCAGCTCCCCAAGCGGGGGGGCTTCGTTCGAGCAGTTCTTC
TRBD2 TRBJ2-1 TRBV5-5 - 17 CASSLLVAGGPYNEQFF TGTGCCAGCAGCTTGTTGGTAGCGGGGGGACCTTACAATGAGCAGTTCTTC
TRBD2 TRBJ2-3 TRBV20-1 few 17 CSARIGFRTSFTDTQYF TGCAGTGCTAGGATCGGGTTTAGGACTAGCTTTACAGATACGCAGTATTTT
- TRBJ2-1 TRBV20-1 - 15 CSARDSDYSYNEQFF TGCAGTGCTAGAGATTCGGACTACTCCTACAATGAGCAGTTCTTC
TRBD2 TRBJ2-7 TRBV6-1 few 16 CASSAPSGLSLYEQYF TGTGCCAGCAGCGCGCCTAGCGGACTTTCACTCTACGAGCAGTACTTC
- TRBJ2-3 TRBV6-2/TRBV6-3 many 16 CASSYSLDRITDTQYF TGTGCCAGCAGTTACTCCCTCGACAGAATCACAGATACGCAGTATTTT
TRBD1 TRBJ1-2 TRBV20-1 - 13 CSASDRERISCTF TGCAGTGCTAGTGACAGGGAGAGGATTAGTTGCACCTTC
- TRBJ1-1 TRBV20-1 few 10 CSAPGGRAFF TGCAGTGCCCCTGGGGGGCGGGCTTTCTTT
- TRBJ2-5 TRBV6-1 - 13 CASTQGLRETQYF TGTGCCAGCACTCAGGGGTTACGGGAGACTCAGTACTTC
- TRBJ1-2 TRBV27 - 13 CASSFRDMKGYTF TGTGCCAGCAGTTTCCGGGACATGAAAGGCTACACCTTC
- TRBJ1-5 TRBV27 - 15 CASRLTRDGDQPQHF TGTGCCAGCAGGCTTACTCGGGACGGTGATCAGCCCCAGCATTTT
- TRBJ2-7 TRBV5-1 - 13 CAGSLELGHEQYF TGCGCCGGCAGCTTGGAGTTGGGTCACGAGCAGTACTTC
TRBD1 TRBJ2-7 TRBV5-1 - 14 CASKPGTGNYGQYF TGCGCCAGCAAGCCCGGGACAGGAAACTACGGGCAGTACTTC
- TRBJ2-2 TRBV7-6 - 16 CASSVVRRELSGELFF TGTGCCAGCAGCGTGGTTAGGAGGGAACTTAGCGGGGAGCTGTTTTTT
- TRBJ2-2 TRBV2 once 14 CASTQDSYTGELFF TGTGCCAGCACCCAAGACAGCTACACCGGGGAGCTGTTTTTT
- TRBJ1-2 TRBV5-1 - 13 CASSSMTDYGYTF TGCGCCAGCAGCTCGATGACAGACTATGGCTACACCTTC
TRBD1 TRBJ1-2 TRBV20-1 many 13 CSGLGQGRDGYTF TGCAGTGGACTGGGACAGGGGAGAGATGGCTACACCTTC
- TRBJ2-3 TRBV4-1 - 15 CASSQDGLNTDTQYF TGCGCCAGCAGCCAAGACGGACTGAACACAGATACGCAGTATTTT
TRBD1 TRBJ2-1 TRBV7-9 - 16 CASSLKLGQPYNEQFF TGTGCCAGCAGCTTAAAACTGGGACAGCCCTACAATGAGCAGTTCTTC
- TRBJ2-6 TRBV21-1 few 16 CASSKGPGSGANVLTF TGTGCCAGCAGCAAAGGCCCGGGCTCTGGGGCCAACGTCCTGACTTTC
- TRBJ2-7 TRBV10-3 once 13 CAIRGASSYEQYF TGTGCCATCAGGGGTGCCAGCTCCTACGAGCAGTACTTC
TRBD1 TRBJ2-3 TRBV28 - 14 CASSTTGGTATQYF TGTGCCAGCAGTACGACAGGGGGCACGGCTACGCAGTATTTT
- TRBJ2-5 TRBV7-6 - 16 CASSLGVTAVGETQYF TGTGCCAGCAGCTTAGGGGTCACGGCGGTGGGGGAGACCCAGTACTTC
TRBD1 TRBJ1-5 TRBV6-5 - 15 CASKRTGQTNQPQHF TGTGCCAGCAAAAGGACGGGACAGACCAATCAGCCCCAGCATTTT
- TRBJ1-6 TRBV6-5 - 14 CASSYSTGNSPLHF TGTGCCAGCAGTTACTCTACAGGGAATTCACCCCTCCACTTT
- TRBJ2-3 TRBV5-1 - 15 CASSLTTGPTDTQYF TGCGCCAGCAGCTTGACGACCGGTCCCACAGATACGCAGTATTTT
TRBD1 TRBJ2-1 TRBV20-1 few 15 CSARPPGTGVNEQFF TGCAGTGCTAGACCCCCCGGGACAGGGGTTAATGAGCAGTTCTTC
TRBD2 TRBJ2-5 TRBV20-1 once 16 CGARDQAGERQETQYF TGCGGTGCTAGAGATCAGGCGGGGGAGAGACAAGAGACCCAGTACTTC
TRBD2 TRBJ2-1 TRBV4-1 many 15 CASSHLAGVNNEQFF TGCGCCAGCAGCCATCTAGCGGGGGTAAACAATGAGCAGTTCTTC
- TRBJ2-3 TRBV13 few 15 CASTLGRLSTDTQYF TGTGCCAGCACCCTAGGACGGTTAAGCACAGATACGCAGTATTTT
- TRBJ2-3 TRBV5-1 many 15 CASRGRDGVTDTQYF TGCGCCAGCCGAGGACGGGACGGGGTCACAGATACGCAGTATTTT
TRBD1 TRBJ2-5 TRBV28 - 14 CASSSGDREETQYF TGTGCCAGCAGTTCGGGGGACAGGGAAGAGACCCAGTACTTC
TRBD2 TRBJ2-1 TRBV29-1 - 14 CSVDTSGRGNEQFF TGCAGCGTTGATACTAGCGGGAGGGGTAATGAGCAGTTCTTC
- TRBJ2-1 TRBV6-5 many 14 CASSWRTGSDEQFF TGTGCCAGCAGTTGGCGGACCGGGAGCGATGAGCAGTTCTTC
TRBD2 TRBJ2-1 TRBV20-1 few 16 CSAGPFSGSSYNEQFF TGCAGTGCTGGACCATTTAGCGGGAGCTCCTACAATGAGCAGTTCTTC
- TRBJ2-3 TRBV3-1 few 13 CASSQGVGMPQYF TGTGCCAGCAGCCAAGGTGTGGGCATGCCGCAGTATTTT
- TRBJ1-1 TRBV3-1 - 14 CASSPGAGKVGAFF TGTGCCAGCAGCCCCGGGGCCGGCAAGGTCGGCGCTTTCTTT
TRBD2 TRBJ2-5 TRBV2 few 15 CASTPSGRIQETQYF TGTGCCAGCACGCCTAGCGGGAGAATCCAAGAGACCCAGTACTTC
- TRBJ2-7 TRBV4-1 - 13 CTSSQAGGYEQYF TGCACCAGCAGCCAAGCCGGCGGCTACGAGCAGTACTTC
- TRBJ1-5 TRBV27 few 19 CASSLLGGGGSLGGQPQHF TGTGCCAGCAGTTTATTGGGGGGTGGGGGCAGCCTGGGAGGTCAGCCCCAGCATTTT
- TRBJ1-4 TRBV12-3/TRBV12-4 few 17 CASSQGGVGATNEKLFF TGTGCCAGCAGTCAAGGGGGTGTTGGTGCAACTAATGAAAAACTGTTTTTT
- TRBJ2-7 TRBV4-1 - 14 CASSQVGPGYEQYF TGCGCCAGCAGCCAAGTGGGTCCAGGGTACGAGCAGTACTTC
- TRBJ2-1 TRBV20-1 once 12 CSAISAYDEQFF TGCAGTGCTATTTCAGCGTATGACGAGCAGTTCTTC
TRBD2 TRBJ2-5 TRBV20-1 few 14 CSAPGLEGWETQYF TGCAGTGCACCGGGACTAGAGGGTTGGGAGACCCAGTACTTC
TRBD2 TRBJ2-7 TRBV7-9 few 14 CASSFGTSFYEQYF TGTGCCAGCAGCTTCGGGACTAGTTTTTACGAGCAGTACTTC
- TRBJ2-7 TRBV12-3/TRBV12-4 - 16 CASSLAAGHDAYEQYF TGTGCCAGCAGTTTAGCTGCGGGACACGATGCCTACGAGCAGTACTTC
- TRBJ2-1 TRBV24-1 - 11 CATSKAAEQFF TGTGCCACCAGCAAAGCGGCCGAGCAGTTCTTC
TRBD2 TRBJ2-7 TRBV7-2 few 15 CASSLGTSGRYGQYF TGTGCCAGCAGCTTGGGGACTAGCGGGCGCTACGGGCAGTACTTC
TRBD2 TRBJ2-5 TRBV3-1 - 16 CASSQYGTSERETQYF TGTGCCAGCAGCCAGTATGGCACTAGCGAGCGGGAGACCCAGTACTTC
- TRBJ2-3 TRBV13 - 11 CASSDQDTQYF TGTGCCAGCAGCGACCAGGATACGCAGTATTTT
TRBD2 TRBJ2-1 TRBV5-1 - 15 CASSWAGVAYNEQFF TGCGCCAGCAGCTGGGCGGGGGTAGCCTACAATGAGCAGTTCTTC
TRBD1 TRBJ2-7 TRBV3-1 - 16 CASSQSPGQVSYEQYF TGTGCCAGCAGCCAAAGTCCCGGACAGGTATCCTACGAGCAGTACTTC